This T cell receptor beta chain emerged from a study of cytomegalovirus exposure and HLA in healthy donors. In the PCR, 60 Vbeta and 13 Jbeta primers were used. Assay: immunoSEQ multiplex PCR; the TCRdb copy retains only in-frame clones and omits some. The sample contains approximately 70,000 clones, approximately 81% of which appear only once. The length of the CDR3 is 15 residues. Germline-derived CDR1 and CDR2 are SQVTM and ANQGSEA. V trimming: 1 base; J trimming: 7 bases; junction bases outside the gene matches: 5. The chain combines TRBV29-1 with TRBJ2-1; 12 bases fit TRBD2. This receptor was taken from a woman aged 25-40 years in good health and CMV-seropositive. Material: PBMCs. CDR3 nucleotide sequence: TGCAGCGTTGAAGGAACGACTAGCGGGAGAAATGAGCAGTTCTTC. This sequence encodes CSVEGTTSGRNEQFF.